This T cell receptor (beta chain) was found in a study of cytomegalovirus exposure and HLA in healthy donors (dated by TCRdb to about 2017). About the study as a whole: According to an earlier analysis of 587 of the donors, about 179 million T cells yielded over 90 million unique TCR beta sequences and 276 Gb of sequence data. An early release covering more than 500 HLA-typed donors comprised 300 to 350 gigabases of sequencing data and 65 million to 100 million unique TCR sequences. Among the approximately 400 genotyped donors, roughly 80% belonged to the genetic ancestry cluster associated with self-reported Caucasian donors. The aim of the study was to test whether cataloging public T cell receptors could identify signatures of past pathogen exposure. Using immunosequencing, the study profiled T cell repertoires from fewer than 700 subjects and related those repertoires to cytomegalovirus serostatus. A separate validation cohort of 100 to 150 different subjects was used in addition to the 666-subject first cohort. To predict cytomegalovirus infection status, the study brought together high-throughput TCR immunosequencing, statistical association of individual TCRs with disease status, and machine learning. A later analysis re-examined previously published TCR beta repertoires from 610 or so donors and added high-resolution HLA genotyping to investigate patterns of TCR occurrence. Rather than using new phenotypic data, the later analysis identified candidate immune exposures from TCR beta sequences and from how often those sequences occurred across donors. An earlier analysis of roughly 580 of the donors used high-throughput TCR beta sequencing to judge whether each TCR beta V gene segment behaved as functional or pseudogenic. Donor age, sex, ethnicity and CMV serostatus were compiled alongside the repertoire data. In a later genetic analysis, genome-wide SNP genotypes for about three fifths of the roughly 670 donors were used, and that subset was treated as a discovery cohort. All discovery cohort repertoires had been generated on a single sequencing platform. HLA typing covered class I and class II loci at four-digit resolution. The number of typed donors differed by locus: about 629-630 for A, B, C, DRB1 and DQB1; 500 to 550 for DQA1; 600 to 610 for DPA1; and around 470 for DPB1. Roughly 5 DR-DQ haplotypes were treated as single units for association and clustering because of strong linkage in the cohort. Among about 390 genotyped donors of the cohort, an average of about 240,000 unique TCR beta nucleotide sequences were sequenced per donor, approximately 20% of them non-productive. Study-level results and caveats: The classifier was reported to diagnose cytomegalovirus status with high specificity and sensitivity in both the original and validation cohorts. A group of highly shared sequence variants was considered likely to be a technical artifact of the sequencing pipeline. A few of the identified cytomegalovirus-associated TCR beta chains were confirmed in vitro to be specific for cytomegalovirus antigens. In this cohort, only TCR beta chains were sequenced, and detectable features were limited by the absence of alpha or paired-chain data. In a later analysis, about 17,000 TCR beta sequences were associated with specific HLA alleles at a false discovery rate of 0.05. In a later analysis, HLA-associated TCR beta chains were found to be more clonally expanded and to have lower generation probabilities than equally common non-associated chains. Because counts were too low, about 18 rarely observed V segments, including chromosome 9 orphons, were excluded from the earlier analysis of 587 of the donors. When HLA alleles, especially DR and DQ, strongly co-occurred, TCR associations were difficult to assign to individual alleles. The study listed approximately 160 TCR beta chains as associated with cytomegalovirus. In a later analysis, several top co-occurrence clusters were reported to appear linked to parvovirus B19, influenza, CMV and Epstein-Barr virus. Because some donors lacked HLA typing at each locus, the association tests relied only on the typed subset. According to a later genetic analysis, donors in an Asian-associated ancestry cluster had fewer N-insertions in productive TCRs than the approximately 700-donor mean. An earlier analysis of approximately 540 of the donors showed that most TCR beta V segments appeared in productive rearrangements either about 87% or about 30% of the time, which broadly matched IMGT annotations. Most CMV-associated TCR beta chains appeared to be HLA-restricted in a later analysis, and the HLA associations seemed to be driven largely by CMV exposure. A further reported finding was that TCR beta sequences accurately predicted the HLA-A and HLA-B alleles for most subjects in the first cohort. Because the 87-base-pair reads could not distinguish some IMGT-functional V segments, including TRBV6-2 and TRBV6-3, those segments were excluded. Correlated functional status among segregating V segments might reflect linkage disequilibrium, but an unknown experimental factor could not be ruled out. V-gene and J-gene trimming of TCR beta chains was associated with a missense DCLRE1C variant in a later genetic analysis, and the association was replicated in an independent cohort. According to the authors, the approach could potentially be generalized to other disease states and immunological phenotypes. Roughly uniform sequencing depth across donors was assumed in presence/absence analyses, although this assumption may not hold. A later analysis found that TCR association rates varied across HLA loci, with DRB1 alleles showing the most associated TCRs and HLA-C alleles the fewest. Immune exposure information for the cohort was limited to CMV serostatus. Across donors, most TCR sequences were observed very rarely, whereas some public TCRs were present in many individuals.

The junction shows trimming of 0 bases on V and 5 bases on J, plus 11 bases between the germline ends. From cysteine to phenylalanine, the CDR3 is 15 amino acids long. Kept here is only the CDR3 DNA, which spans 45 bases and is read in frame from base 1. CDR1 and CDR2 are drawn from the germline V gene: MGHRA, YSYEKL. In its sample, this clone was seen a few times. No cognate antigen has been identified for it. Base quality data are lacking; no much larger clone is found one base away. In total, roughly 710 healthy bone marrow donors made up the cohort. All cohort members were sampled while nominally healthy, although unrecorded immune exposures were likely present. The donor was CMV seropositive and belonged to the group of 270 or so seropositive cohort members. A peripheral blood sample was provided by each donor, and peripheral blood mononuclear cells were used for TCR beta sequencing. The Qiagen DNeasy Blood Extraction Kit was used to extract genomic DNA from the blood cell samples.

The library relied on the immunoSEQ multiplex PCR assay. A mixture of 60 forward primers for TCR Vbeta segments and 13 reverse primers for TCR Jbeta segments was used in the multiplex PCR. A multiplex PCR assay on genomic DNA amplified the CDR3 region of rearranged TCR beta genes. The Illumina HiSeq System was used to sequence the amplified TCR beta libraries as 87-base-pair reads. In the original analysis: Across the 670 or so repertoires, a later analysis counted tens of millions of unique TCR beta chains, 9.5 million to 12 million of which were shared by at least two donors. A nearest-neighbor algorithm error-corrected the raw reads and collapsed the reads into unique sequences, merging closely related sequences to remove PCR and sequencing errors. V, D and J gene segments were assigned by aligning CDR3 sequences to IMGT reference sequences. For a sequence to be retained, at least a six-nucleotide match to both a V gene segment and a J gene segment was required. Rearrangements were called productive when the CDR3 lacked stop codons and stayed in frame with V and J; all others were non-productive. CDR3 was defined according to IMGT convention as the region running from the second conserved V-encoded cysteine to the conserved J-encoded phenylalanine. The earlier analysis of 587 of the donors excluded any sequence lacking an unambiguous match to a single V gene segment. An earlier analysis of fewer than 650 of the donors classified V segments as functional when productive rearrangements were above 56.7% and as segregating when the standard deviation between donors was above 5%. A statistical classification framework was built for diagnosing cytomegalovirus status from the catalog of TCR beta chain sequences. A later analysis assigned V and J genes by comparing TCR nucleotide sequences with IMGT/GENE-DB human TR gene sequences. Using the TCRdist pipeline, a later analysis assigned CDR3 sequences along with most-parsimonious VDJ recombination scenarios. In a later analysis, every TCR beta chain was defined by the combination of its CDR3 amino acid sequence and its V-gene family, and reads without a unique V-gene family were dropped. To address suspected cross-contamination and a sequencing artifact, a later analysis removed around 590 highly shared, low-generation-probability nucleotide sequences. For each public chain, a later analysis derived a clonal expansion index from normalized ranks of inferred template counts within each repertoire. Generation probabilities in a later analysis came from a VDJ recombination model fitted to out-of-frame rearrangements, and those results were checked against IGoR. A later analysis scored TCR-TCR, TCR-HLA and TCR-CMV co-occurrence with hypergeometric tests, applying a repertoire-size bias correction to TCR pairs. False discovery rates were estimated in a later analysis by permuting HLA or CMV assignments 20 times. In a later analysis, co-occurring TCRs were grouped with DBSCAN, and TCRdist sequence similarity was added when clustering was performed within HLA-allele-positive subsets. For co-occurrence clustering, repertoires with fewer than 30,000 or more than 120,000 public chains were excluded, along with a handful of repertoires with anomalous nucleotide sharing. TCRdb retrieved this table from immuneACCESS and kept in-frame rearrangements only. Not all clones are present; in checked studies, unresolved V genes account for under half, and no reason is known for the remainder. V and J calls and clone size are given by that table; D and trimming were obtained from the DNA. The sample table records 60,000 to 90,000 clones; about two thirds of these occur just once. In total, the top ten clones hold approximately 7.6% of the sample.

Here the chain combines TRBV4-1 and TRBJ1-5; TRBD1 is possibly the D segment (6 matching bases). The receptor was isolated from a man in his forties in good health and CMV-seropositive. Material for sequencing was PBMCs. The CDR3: CASSQEQGPYQPQHF. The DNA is TGCGCCAGCAGCCAAGAACAGGGACCCTATCAGCCCCAGCATTTT.